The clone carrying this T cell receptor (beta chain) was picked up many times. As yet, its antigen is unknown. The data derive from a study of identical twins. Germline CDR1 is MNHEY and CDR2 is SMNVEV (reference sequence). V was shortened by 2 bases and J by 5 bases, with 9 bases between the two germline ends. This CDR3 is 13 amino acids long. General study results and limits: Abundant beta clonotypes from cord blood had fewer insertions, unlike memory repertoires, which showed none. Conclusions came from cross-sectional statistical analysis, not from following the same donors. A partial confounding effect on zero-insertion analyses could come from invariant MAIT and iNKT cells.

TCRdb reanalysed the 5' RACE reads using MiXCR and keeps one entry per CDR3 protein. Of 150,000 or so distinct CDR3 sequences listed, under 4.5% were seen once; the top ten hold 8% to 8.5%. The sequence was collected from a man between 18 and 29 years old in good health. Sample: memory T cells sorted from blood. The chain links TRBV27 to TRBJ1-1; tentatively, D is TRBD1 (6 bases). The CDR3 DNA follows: TGTGCCAGCAGTTTAGGGACAAGGACTGAAGCTTTCTTT. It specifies CASSLGTRTEAFF.